This TCR beta chain was captured by sequencing in a study of long-term antiretroviral therapy in people with HIV. Sequencing relied on immunoSEQ assay v3.0, run at survey level. The repertoire was sequenced with immunoSEQ multiplex PCR; TCRdb's copy has only in-frame clones and lacks some. Found here are about 20,000 clones, 85% to 90% of them singletons; the top ten hold 7% to 8%. V lost 4 bases, J lost 7 bases, and 13 bases stayed unmatched. Germline assignment: CDR1 SGHKS and CDR2 YYEKEE (reference sequence). This CDR3 has 17 amino acids. The sequenced sample was unsorted PBMCs, obtained 1.8 years before starting antiretroviral therapy. The source of this sequence is a woman aged 25-40 years with HIV. The chain carries TRBV5-5 and TRBJ1-6, with 8 nucleotides matching TRBD1. As DNA, the CDR3 is TGTGCCAGCAGCCTAGGACAGGGTCAAGTTGACAATTCACCCCTCCACTTT. It encodes CASSLGQGQVDNSPLHF.